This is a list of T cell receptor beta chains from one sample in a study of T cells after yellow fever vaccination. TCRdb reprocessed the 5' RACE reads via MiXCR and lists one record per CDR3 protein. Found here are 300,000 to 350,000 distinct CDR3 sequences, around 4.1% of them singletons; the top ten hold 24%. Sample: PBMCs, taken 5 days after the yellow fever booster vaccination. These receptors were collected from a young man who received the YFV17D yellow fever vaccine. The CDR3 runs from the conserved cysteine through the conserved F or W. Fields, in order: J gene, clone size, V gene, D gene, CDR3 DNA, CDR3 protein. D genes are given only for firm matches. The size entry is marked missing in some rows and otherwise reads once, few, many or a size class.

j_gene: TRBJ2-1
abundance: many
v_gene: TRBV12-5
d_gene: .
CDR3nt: TGTGCTAGTGGTTTTCCCGGCAATGAGCAGTTCTTC
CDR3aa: CASGFPGNEQFF

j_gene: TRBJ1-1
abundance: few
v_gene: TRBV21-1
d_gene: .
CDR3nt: TGTGCCAGCAGCAAAGTAAGAGGGAGGGTGAACACTGAAGCTTTCTTT
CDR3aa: CASSKVRGRVNTEAFF

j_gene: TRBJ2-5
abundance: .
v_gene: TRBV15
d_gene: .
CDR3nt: TGTGCCACCAGCAGAGATCTAAGGATTTGGGAGACCCAGTACTTC
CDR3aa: CATSRDLRIWETQYF

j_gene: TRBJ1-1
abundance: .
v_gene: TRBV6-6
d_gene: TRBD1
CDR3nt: TGTGCCAGCAGACTTACGACAGGGGGGATATCAAGCACTGAAGCTTTCTTT
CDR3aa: CASRLTTGGISSTEAFF

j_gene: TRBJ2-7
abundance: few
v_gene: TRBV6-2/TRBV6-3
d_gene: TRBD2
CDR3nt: TGTGCCAGCAATTTCGCGGGGGTCTACGAGCAGTACTTC
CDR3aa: CASNFAGVYEQYF

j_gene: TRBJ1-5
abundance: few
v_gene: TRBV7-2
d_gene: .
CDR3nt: TGTGCCAGCAGCTGGCACCTTGATCAGCCCCAGCATTTT
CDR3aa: CASSWHLDQPQHF

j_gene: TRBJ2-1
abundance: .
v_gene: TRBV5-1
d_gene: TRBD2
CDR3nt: TGCGCCAGCCGGCGAGCTAGCGGGGGGGCCAGCGATGAGCAGTTCTTC
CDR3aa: CASRRASGGASDEQFF

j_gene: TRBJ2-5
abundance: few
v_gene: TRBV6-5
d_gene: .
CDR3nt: TGTGCCAGCAGTTACTCTTACAGGGTGGGGGAGACCCAGTACTTC
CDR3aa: CASSYSYRVGETQYF

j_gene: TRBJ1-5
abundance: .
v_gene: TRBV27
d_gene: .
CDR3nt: TGTGCCAGCAGTCCGGGGCATCGGGGCAATCAGCCCCAGCATTTT
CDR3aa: CASSPGHRGNQPQHF

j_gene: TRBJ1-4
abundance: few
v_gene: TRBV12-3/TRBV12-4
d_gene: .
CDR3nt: TGTGCCAGCAGTTATTCTCACATCGGAAATGAAAAACTGTTTTTT
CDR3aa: CASSYSHIGNEKLFF

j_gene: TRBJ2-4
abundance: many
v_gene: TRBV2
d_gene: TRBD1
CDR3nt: TGTGCCAGCAGAGCAGCGACAGGGTGGGAAAACATTCAGTACTTC
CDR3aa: CASRAATGWENIQYF

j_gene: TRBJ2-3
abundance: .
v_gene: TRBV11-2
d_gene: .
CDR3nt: TGTGCCAGCAGCCCTGTAAGGGTAGGGGCAGATACGCAGTATTTT
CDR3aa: CASSPVRVGADTQYF

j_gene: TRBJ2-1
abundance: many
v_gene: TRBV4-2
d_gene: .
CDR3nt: TGTGCCAGCAGTGAGCAACTAGACGCCTACAATGAGCAGTTCTTC
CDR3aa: CASSEQLDAYNEQFF

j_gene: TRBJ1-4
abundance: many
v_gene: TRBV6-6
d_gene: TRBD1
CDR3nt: TGTGCCAGCAGCCCCGGGACAGGATATGAAAAACTGTTTTTT
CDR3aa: CASSPGTGYEKLFF

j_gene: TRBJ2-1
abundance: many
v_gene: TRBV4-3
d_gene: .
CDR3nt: TGCGCCAGCAGCCAGAGGACGGAAAGCTCCTACAATGAGCAGTTCTTC
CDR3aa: CASSQRTESSYNEQFF

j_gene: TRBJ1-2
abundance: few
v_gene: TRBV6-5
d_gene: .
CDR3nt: TGTGCCAGCAGCCGGAAACCCCTGGAAGGCTACACCTTC
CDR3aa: CASSRKPLEGYTF

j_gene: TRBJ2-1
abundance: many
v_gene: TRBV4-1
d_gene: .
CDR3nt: TGCGCCAGCAGCCAAAAGGGAGACAGAGAGTTCTTC
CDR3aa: CASSQKGDREFF

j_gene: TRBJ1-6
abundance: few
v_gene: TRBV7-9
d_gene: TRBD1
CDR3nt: TGTGCCAGCAGCTTAGGGGACAGGGATAATTCACCCCTCCACTTT
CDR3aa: CASSLGDRDNSPLHF

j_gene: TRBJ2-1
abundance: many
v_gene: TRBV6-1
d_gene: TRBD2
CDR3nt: TGTGCCAGCAGACTAGCGGGGGGATACAATGAGCAGTTCTTC
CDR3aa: CASRLAGGYNEQFF

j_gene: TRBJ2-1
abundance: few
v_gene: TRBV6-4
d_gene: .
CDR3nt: TGTGCCAGCAGTGTCTCTATGTACAATGAGCAGTTCTTC
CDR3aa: CASSVSMYNEQFF

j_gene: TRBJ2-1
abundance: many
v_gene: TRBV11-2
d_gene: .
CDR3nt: TGTGCCAGCAGACAATCCGCAGACCTATCATCCAATGAGCAGTTCTTC
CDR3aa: CASRQSADLSSNEQFF

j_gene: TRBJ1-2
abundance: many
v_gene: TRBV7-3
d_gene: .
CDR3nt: TGTGCCAGCAGCTTAGATGAAAACTATGGCTACACCTTC
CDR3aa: CASSLDENYGYTF

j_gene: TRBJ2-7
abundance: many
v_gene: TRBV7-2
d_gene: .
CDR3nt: TGTGCCAGCAGCCCCGGGACACCCGGGGGCGAGCAGTACTTC
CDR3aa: CASSPGTPGGEQYF

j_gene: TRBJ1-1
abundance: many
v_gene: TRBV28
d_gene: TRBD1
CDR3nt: TGTGCCAGCAGTTCAAGATGGGACAGAATCACTTTGAACACTGAAGCTTTCTTT
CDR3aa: CASSSRWDRITLNTEAFF

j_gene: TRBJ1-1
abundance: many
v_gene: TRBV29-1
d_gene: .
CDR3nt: TGCAGCGTTGGGCAGGGGTTGGCTTTCTTT
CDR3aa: CSVGQGLAFF

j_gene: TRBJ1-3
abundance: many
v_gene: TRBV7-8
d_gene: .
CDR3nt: TGTGCCAGCAGTTGGGGGCCGATGGACACCATATATTTT
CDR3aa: CASSWGPMDTIYF

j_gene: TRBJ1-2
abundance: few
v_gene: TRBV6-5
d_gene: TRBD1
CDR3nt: TGTGCCAGCAGTCGCCAGACAGGGGAAGGCTACACCTTC
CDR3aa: CASSRQTGEGYTF

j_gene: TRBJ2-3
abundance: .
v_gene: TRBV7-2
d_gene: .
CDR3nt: TGTGCCAGCAGCTTCCAAGCCGGAGATACGCAGTATTTT
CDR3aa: CASSFQAGDTQYF

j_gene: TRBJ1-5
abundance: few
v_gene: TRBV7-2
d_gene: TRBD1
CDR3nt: TGTGCCAGCAGCATCCAGGGGGTAGGCAATCAGCCCCAGCATTTT
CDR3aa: CASSIQGVGNQPQHF

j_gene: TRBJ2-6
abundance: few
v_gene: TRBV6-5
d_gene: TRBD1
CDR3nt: TGTGCCAGCAGGCAGACAGGGGTTGGGGCCAACGTCCTGACTTTC
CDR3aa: CASRQTGVGANVLTF

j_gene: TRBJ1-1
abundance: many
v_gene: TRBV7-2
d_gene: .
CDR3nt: TGTGCCAGCAGCTTATACCCAGAACCGAACACTGAAGCTTTCTTT
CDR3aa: CASSLYPEPNTEAFF

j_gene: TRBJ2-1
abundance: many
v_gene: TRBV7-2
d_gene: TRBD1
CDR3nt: TGTGCCAGCAGCTTAGGGGGAGACAGGGGCTACAATGAGCAGTTCTTC
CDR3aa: CASSLGGDRGYNEQFF

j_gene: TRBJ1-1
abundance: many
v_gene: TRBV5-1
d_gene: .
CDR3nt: TGCGCCAGCAGCTCCGGAGGGGGGCCCACTGAAGCTTTCTTT
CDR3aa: CASSSGGGPTEAFF

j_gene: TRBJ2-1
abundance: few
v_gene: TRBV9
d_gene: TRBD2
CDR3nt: TGTGCCAGCAGCGTAGTGTCGGGGGGAGTACACTACAATGAGCAGTTCTTC
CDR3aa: CASSVVSGGVHYNEQFF

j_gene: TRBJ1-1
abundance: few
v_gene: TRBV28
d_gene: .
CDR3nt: TGTGCCAGCAGAATATTGAACACTGAAGCTTTCTTT
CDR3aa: CASRILNTEAFF

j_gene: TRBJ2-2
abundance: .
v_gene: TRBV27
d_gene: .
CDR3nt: TGTGCCAGCAGTCTCCCAGCCGGGGAGCTGTTTTTT
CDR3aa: CASSLPAGELFF

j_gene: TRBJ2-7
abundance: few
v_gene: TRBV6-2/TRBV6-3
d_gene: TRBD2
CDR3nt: TGTGCCAGCAGACCCATAGCGGGGGGGCGGCTCGAGCAGTACTTC
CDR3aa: CASRPIAGGRLEQYF

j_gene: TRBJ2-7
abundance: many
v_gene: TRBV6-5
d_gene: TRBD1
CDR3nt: TGTGCCAGCAGTTACGGACAGGGGGCCTACGAGCAGTACTTC
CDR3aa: CASSYGQGAYEQYF

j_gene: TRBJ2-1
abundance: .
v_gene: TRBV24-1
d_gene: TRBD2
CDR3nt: TGTGCCACCGGTAGCGGGGGGCTGGAGAATGAGCAGTTCTTC
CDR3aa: CATGSGGLENEQFF

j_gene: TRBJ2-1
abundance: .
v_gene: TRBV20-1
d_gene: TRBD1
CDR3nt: TGCAGTGCTCCGGACAGGGGAGGTGAGCAGTTCTTC
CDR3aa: CSAPDRGGEQFF

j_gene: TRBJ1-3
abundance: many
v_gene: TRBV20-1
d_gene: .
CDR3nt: TGCAGTGCTAGCGGCGGGAGCTCTGGAAACACCATATATTTT
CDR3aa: CSASGGSSGNTIYF

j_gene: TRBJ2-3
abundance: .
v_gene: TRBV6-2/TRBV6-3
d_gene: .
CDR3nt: TGTGCCAGCCAAGACCCCCCCCTGGATACGCAGTATTTT
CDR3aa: CASQDPPLDTQYF

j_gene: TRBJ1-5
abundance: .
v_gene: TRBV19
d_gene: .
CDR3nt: TGTGCCAGTAGTATACGGAGTATAGCGCCCCAGCATTTT
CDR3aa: CASSIRSIAPQHF

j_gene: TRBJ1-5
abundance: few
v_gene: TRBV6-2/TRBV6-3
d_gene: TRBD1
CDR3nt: TGTGCCAGCAGTTACCCCAATATCCTCCGGGACAGGCCTAATCAGCCCCAGCATTTT
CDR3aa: CASSYPNILRDRPNQPQHF

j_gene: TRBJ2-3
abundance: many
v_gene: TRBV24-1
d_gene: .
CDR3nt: TGTGCCACCAGTGTTGGGAACACAGATACGCAGTATTTT
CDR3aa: CATSVGNTDTQYF

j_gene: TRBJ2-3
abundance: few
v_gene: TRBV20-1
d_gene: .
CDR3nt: TGCAGTGCTAGCCTACCAGTACGGTCTACAGATACGCAGTATTTT
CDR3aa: CSASLPVRSTDTQYF

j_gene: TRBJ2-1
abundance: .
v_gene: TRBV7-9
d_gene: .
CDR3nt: TGTGCCAGCGACAGTGCCAATGAGCAGTTCTTC
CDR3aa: CASDSANEQFF

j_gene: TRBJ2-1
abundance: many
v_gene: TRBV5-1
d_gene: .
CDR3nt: TGCGCCAGCAGAGGTACCTTCTCCTACAATGAGCAGTTCTTC
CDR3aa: CASRGTFSYNEQFF

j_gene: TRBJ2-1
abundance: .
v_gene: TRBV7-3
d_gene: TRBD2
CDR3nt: TGTGCCAGCAGCTTGGAGTCCGGGGGGGCGTATGAGCAGTTCTTC
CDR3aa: CASSLESGGAYEQFF

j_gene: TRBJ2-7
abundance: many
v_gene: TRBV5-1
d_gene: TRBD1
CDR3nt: TGCGCCAGCAGCTTGGACCGGACAGGGTTCTCCTACGAGCAGTACTTC
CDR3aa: CASSLDRTGFSYEQYF

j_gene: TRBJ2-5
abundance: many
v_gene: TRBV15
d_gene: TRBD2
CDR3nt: TGTGCCACCAGCAGAGATCGTTGGCAGCGGGGAGGTACCCCAACTGGGGAGACCCAGTACTTC
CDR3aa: CATSRDRWQRGGTPTGETQYF

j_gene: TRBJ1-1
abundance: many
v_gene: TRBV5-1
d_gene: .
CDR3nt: TGCGCCAGCAGCGCAGGGACGGAGAACACTGAAGCTTTCTTT
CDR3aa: CASSAGTENTEAFF

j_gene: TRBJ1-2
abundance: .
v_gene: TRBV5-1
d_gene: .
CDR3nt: TGCGCCAGCAGCTCCACGGATGCTAATCCCTATGGCTACACCTTC
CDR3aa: CASSSTDANPYGYTF

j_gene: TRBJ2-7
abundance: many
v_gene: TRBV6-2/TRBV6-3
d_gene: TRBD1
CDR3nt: TGTGCCAGCAGTCAATCCGGGACAGGGAACGAGCAGTACTTC
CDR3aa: CASSQSGTGNEQYF

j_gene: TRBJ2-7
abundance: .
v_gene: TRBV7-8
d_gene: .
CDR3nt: TGTGCCAGCAGCTTAGGCGTCGCCGACACCAACGAGCAGTACTTC
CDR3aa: CASSLGVADTNEQYF

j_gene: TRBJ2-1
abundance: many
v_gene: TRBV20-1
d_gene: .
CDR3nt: TGCAGTGTTGTCCGTAGGAATGAGCAGTTCTTC
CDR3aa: CSVVRRNEQFF

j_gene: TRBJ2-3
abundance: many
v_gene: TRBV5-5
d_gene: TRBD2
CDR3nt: TGTGCCAGCAGCCCGCGGGGGGTTAATGGTGATACGCAGTATTTT
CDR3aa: CASSPRGVNGDTQYF

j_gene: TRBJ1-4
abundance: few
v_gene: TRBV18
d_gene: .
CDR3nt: TGTGCCAGCTCACCTCAGCGCGGAAATGAAAAACTGTTTTTT
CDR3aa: CASSPQRGNEKLFF

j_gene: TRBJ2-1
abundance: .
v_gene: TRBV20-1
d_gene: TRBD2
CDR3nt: TGCAGTGCTAGAGATCAGCGGGGGAGCTCCTACAATGAGCAGTTCTTC
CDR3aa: CSARDQRGSSYNEQFF